Below, 15 T cell receptor beta chains from the same sample are listed, as sequenced in a study of blood T cell repertoires in COVID-19 (dated by TCRdb to about 2020). Libraries were made using the immunoSEQ multiplex PCR assay. Held by TCRdb, this immuneACCESS table contains in-frame sequences only and omits some clones. Under half of the omission traces to an unresolved V gene where checked; the cause of the rest is unknown. Recorded for this sample are fewer than 150,000 clones; 84% of them occurred a single time. Approximately 13% of the sample belongs to the ten largest clones. The sample comprised peripheral blood. Source of these receptors: a woman in her thirties who had recovered from COVID-19.

The CDR3 nucleotides are TGTGCCAGCAGAGCGGTAAACACCGGGGAGCTGTTTTTT. Its translation is CASRAVNTGELFF. The gene calls are TRBV12-3 or TRBV12-4 and TRBJ2-2, with D perhaps TRBD2 (5 bases). The CDR3 runs 13 residues. Trimming took 6 bases from V and 2 from J, leaving 7 bases between them.

This clone was found once. CDR3 sequence reads: CASQGQPETEAFF. The CDR3, as DNA: TGTGCCAGTCAGGGACAGCCGGAGACTGAAGCTTTCTTT. V and J are TRBV19 and TRBJ1-1; 7 nucleotides agree with TRBD1. The germline gives CDR1 LNHDA, CDR2 SQIVND (reference sequence). CDR3 length equals 13 residues. Unmatched junction bases numbered 8, after V lost 8 bases and J lost 5 bases.

This clone was seen just once. The CDR3 region is CASSGRGQGAREQYF. DNA of the CDR3: TGCGCCAGCTCAGGGCGGGGACAGGGGGCTCGAGAGCAGTACTTC. The chain links TRBV5-1 to TRBJ2-7, with 12 bases fitting TRBD1. V dropped 7 bases and J dropped 7; count of bases not matched to a gene: 12. CDR3 size: 15 residues. Germline CDR1 SGHRS, CDR2 YFSETQ.

This chain uses TRBV6-5 with TRBJ1-1; unclear D gene. Trimming took off 6 bases at V and 3 bases at J, with 11 bases between the two ends. CDR3 length: 13 residues. Germline CDR1 and CDR2: MNHEY and SVGAGI. The CDR3 reads CASSPGRHTEAFF. The CDR3 DNA sequence: TGTGCCAGCAGCCCCGGGAGACACACTGAAGCTTTCTTT.

This chain's CDR3 is CASSPSGNTEAFF. DNA for the CDR3: TGTGCCAGCAGCCCCTCAGGGAACACTGAAGCTTTCTTT. This sequence joins TRBV7-3 and TRBJ1-1; D unresolved. Trimming pared 5 bases from V and 1 base from J, leaving 8 bases between. The CDR3 sequence is 13 residues long. Germline V gene data show CDR1 as SGHTA and CDR2 as FQGTGA.

This chain uses TRBV6-5 with TRBJ2-3; 10 nucleotides agree with TRBD2. Per germline, CDR1 MNHEY and CDR2 SVGAGI. The CDR3 extends over 14 amino acids. V gave up 2 bases and J gave up 7 bases; unmatched junction bases: 3. The CDR3 here is CASSYKREGYTQYF. In DNA, the CDR3 is TGTGCCAGCAGTTACAAGCGGGAGGGCTATACGCAGTATTTT.

This chain links TRBV15 with TRBJ2-7; maybe TRBD1 (6 bases). Trimming shortened V by 3 bases and J by 3 bases, and 9 bases separated the two germline ends. The CDR3 sequence is 13 residues long. Germline V gene lookup returns CDR1 LNHNV and CDR2 YYDKDF (reference sequence). Here the CDR3 reads CATSRTGFYEQYF. In nucleotides, the CDR3 is TGTGCCACCAGCAGGACAGGATTCTACGAGCAGTACTTC. Filled out from reference TRBV15 and TRBJ2-7, the complete variable domain reads DAMVIQNPRYQVTQFGKPVTLSCSQTLNHNVMYWYQQKSSQAPKLLFHYYDKDFNNEADTPDNFQSRRPNTSFCFLDIRSPGLGDTAMYLCATSRTGFYEQYFGPGTRLTVT.

This chain connects TRBV6-5 to TRBJ1-3; TRBD1 is a possible D gene (6 bases). The CDR3 contains 15 residues. CDR1 is MNHEY and CDR2 is SVGAGI in the germline V gene. V gave up 4 bases and J gave up 1 base, with 11 bases separating them. In nucleotides, the CDR3 is TGTGCCAGCAGTTTCGACAGGACTTCTGGAAACACCATATATTTT. As protein: CASSFDRTSGNTIYF.

The J gene is TRBJ2-1, the V gene TRBV7-6; 7 nucleotides match TRBD1. The CDR3 extends over 20 amino acids. The trim removed 4 bases at V and 0 bases at J, leaving 18 bases unmatched. From germline, CDR1 is SGHVS and CDR2 FNYEAQ. The CDR3, as DNA: TGTGCCAGCAGCTCGCAACCCCCCGCCGGTAGGGGGCGCTCCTACAATGAGCAGTTCTTC. It specifies CASSSQPPAGRGRSYNEQFF.

The V call is TRBV7-2, the J call TRBJ2-2; 14 positions match TRBD2. V was clipped by 5 bases and J by 5 bases; unmatched bases: 1. The CDR3 spans 15 residues. Germline loops: CDR1 SGHTA, CDR2 FQGNSA. The CDR3 coding sequence is TGTGCCAGCAGCAGGACTAGCGGGAGGACCGGGGAGCTGTTTTTT. It is translated as CASSRTSGRTGELFF.

The V call is TRBV18, the J call TRBJ2-2; no firm D call. The germline V gene has CDR1 KGHSH and CDR2 LQKENI. Trimming removed 2 bases from V and 9 bases from J, with 13 bases in between. CDR3 length equals 14 residues. CDR3 in DNA: TGTGCCAGCTCACCATCATCGGTCGATAGGGAGCTGTTTTTT. Protein product: CASSPSSVDRELFF.

This clone was picked up one time. The chain couples TRBV5-6 to TRBJ2-1, with a tentative D call TRBD2 (6 bases). This CDR3 has 12 amino acids. From germline, CDR1 is SGHDT and CDR2 YYEEEE. Trimming pared 0 bases from V and 13 bases from J, leaving 11 bases between. The DNA for the CDR3 is TGTGCCAGCAGCTTGGCCGGGACTTCTCAGTTCTTC. Protein sequence: CASSLAGTSQFF.

This sequence joins TRBV18 and TRBJ2-2; 7 bases map to TRBD1. V gave up 5 bases and J gave up 4 bases; unmatched junction bases: 10. Germline V CDR1 and CDR2: KGHSH, LQKENI. The CDR3 runs 16 residues. CDR3 coding DNA: TGTGCCAGCTCAGTCGGACAGGCCGTCGTCACCGGGGAGCTGTTTTTT. Protein: CASSVGQAVVTGELFF.

The rearrangement joins TRBV4-1 to TRBJ1-2; possible D gene TRBD1, 6 bases. The CDR3 extends over 15 amino acids. Germline CDR1 is MGHRA and CDR2 is YSYEKL. V lost 1 base, J lost 7 bases, and 16 bases lay in between. CDR3 sequence reads: CASSQVEGGAGGYTF. In DNA, the CDR3 is TGCGCCAGCAGCCAAGTCGAAGGGGGGGCAGGTGGCTACACCTTC.

This chain links TRBV2 with TRBJ2-2; D not resolved. CDR3 length: 15 amino acids. V was pared by 3 bases and J by 2 bases, with 10 bases between. Germline V gene data show CDR1 as SNHLY and CDR2 as FYNNEI. The CDR3 loop is CASSDNSRNTGELFF. Written as DNA, the CDR3 is TGTGCCAGCAGTGATAACTCCCGTAACACCGGGGAGCTGTTTTTT.